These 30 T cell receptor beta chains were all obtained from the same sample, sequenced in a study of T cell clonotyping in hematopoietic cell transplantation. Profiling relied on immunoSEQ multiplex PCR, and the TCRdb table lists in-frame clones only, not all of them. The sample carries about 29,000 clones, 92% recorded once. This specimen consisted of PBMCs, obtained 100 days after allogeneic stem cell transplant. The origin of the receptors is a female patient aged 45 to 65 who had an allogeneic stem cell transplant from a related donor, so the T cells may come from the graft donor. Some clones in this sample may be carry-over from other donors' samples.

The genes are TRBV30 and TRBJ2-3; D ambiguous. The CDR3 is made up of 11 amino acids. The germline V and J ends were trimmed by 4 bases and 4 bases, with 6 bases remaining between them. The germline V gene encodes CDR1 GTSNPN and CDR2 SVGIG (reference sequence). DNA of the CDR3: TGTGCCTGGACTCTAGCAGATACGCAGTATTTT. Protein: CAWTLADTQYF.

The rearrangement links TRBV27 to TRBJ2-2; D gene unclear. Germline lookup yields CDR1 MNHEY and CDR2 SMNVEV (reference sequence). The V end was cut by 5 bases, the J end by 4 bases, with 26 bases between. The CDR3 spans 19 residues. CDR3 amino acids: CASSRRGPSYLVRTGELFF. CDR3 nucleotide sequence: TGTGCCAGCAGTAGGCGCGGACCTTCCTACCTGGTACGCACCGGGGAGCTGTTTTTT.

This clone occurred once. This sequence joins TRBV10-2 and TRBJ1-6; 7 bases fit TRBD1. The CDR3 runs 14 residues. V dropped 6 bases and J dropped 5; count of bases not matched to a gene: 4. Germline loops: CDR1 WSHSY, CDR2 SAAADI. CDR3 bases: TGCGCCAGCAGCCCCGGACAGGATAATTCACCCCTCCACTTT. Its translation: CASSPGQDNSPLHF.

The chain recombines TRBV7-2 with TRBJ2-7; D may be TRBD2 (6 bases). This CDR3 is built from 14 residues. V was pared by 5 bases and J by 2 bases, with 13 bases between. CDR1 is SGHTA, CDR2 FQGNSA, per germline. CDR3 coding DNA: TGTGCCAGCAGCCCCGGGACTGTACCCTACGAGCAGTACTTC. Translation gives CASSPGTVPYEQYF.

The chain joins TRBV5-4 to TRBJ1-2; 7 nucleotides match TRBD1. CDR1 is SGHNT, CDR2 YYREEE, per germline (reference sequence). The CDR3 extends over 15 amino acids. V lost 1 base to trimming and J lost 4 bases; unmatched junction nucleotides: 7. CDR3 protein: CASSLSHRGGYGYTF. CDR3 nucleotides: TGTGCCAGCAGCTTGAGTCACAGGGGAGGCTATGGCTACACCTTC.

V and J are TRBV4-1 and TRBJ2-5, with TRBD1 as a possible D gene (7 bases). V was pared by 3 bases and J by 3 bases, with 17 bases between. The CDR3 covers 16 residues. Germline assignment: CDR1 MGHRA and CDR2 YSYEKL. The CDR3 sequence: CASSQRGRDRKETQYF. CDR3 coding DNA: TGCGCCAGCAGCCAGCGGGGACGGGACAGAAAAGAGACCCAGTACTTC.

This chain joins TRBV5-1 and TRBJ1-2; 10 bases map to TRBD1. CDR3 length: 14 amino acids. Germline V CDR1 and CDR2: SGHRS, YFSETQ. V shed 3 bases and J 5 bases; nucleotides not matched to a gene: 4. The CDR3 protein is CASSWGDRGYGYTF. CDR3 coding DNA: TGCGCCAGCAGCTGGGGGGACAGGGGTTATGGCTACACCTTC.

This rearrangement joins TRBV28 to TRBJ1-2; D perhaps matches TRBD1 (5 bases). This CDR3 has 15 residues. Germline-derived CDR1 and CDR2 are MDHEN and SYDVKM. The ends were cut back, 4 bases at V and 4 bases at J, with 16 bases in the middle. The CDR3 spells CASSSGDRLGYGYTF. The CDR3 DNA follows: TGTGCCAGCAGTTCCGGGGACCGGCTAGGCTATGGCTACACCTTC.

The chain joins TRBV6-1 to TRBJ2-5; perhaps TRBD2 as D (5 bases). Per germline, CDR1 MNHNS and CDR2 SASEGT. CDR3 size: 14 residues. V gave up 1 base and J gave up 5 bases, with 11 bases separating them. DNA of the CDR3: TGTGCCAGCAGTGAAGAAAGAGGGAAGGAGACCCAGTACTTC. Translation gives CASSEERGKETQYF.

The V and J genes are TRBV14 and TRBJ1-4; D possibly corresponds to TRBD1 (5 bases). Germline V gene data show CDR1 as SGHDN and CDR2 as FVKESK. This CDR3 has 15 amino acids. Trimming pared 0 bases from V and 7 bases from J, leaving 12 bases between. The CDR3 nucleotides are TGTGCCAGCAGCCAAGATATCGGGGCAGGTGAAAAACTGTTTTTT. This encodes CASSQDIGAGEKLFF. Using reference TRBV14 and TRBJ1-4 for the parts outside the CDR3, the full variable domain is EAGVTQFPSHSVIEKGQTVTLRCDPISGHDNLYWYRRVMGKEIKFLLHFVKESKQDESGMPNNRFLAERTGGTYSTLKVQPAELEDSGVYFCASSQDIGAGEKLFFGSGTQLSVL.

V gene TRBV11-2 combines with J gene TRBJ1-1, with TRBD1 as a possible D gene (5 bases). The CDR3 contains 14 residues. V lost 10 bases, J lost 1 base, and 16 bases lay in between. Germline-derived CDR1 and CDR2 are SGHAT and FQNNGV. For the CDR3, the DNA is TGTGCCACTAGAGTTGGGGCTTCGAACACTGAAGCTTTCTTT. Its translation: CATRVGASNTEAFF.

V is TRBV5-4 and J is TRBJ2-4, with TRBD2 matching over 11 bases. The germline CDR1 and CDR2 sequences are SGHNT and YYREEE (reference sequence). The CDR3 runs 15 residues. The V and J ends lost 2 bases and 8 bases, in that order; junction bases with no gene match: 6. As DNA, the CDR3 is TGTGCCAGCAGCTTCTTAGCGGGGGGGAGGGACATTCAGTACTTC. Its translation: CASSFLAGGRDIQYF.

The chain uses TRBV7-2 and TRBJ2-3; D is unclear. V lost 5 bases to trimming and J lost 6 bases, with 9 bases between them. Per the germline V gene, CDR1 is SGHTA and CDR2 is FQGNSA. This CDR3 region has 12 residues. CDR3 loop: CASSLMGDTQYF. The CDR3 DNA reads TGTGCCAGCAGCCTCATGGGGGATACGCAGTATTTT.

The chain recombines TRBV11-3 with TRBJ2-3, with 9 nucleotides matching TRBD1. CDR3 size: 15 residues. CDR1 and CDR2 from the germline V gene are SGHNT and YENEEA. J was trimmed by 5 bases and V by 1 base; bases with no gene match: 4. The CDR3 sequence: CASSLGTGVEDTQYF. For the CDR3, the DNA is TGTGCCAGCAGCTTAGGGACAGGGGTCGAAGATACGCAGTATTTT.

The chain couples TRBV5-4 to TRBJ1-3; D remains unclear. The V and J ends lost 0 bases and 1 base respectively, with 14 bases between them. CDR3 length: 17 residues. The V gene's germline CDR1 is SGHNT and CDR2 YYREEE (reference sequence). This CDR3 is CASSLGGALGSGNTIYF. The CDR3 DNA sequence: TGTGCCAGCAGCTTGGGCGGCGCCTTGGGGTCTGGAAACACCATATATTTT.

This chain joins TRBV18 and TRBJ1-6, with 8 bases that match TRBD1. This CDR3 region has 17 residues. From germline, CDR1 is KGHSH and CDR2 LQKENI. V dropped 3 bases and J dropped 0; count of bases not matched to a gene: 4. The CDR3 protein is CASSPRTGSSYNSPLHF. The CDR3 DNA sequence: TGTGCCAGCTCACCGAGGACAGGGAGCTCCTATAATTCACCCCTCCACTTT.

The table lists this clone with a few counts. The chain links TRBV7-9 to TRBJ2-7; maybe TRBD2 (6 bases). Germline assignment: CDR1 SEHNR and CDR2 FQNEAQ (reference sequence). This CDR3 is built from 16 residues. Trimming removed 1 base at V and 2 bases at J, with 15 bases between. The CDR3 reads CASSLEYGGKPYEQYF. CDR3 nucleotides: TGTGCCAGCAGCTTAGAATATGGCGGGAAACCCTACGAGCAGTACTTC.

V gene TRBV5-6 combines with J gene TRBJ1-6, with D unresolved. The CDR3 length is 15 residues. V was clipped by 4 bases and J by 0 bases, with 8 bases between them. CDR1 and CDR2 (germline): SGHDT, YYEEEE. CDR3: CASSLESSYNSPLHF. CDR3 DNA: TGTGCCAGCAGCCTTGAGAGCTCCTATAATTCACCCCTCCACTTT. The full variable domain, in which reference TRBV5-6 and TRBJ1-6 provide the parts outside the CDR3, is DAGVTQSPTHLIKTRGQQVTLRCSPKSGHDTVSWYQQALGQGPQFIFQYYEEEERQRGNFPDRFSGHQFPNYSSELNVNALLLGDSALYLCASSLESSYNSPLHFGNGTRLTVT.

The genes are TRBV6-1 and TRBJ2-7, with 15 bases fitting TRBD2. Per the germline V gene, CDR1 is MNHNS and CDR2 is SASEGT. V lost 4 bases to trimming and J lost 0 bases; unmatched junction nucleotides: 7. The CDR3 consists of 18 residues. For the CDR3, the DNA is TGTGCCAGCAGTGCCGGGACTAGCGGGGGGTTCTTCTCCTACGAGCAGTACTTC. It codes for CASSAGTSGGFFSYEQYF.

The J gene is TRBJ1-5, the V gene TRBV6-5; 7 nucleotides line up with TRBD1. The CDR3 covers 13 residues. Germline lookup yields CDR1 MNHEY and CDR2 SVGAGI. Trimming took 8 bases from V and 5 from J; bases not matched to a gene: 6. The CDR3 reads CASGDRAHQPQHF. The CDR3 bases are TGTGCCAGCGGTGACAGGGCCCATCAGCCCCAGCATTTT.

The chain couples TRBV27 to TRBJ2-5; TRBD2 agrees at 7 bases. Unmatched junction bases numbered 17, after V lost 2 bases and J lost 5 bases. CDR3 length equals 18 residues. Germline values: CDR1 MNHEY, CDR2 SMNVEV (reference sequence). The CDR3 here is CASSLRLAGVAGMETQYF. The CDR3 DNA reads TGTGCCAGCAGTTTAAGACTAGCCGGAGTGGCGGGCATGGAGACCCAGTACTTC.

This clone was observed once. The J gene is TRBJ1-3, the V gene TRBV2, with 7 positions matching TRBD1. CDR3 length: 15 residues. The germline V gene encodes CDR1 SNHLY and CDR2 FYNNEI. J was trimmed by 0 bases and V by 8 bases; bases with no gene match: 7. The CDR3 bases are TGTGCCAGCTATTTGGGACAGAGCTCTGGAAACACCATATATTTT. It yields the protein CASYLGQSSGNTIYF.

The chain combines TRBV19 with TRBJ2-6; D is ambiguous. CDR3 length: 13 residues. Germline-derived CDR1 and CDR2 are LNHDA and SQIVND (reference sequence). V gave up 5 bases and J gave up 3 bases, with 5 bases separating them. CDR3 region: CASSESGANVLTF. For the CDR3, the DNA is TGTGCCAGTAGTGAGAGTGGGGCCAACGTCCTGACTTTC.

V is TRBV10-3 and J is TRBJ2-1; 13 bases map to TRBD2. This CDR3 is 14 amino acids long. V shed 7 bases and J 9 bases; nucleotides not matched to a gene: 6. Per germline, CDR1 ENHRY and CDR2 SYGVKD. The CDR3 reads CAITPGTSGVEQFF. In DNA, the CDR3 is TGTGCCATCACCCCCGGGACTAGCGGGGTTGAGCAGTTCTTC.

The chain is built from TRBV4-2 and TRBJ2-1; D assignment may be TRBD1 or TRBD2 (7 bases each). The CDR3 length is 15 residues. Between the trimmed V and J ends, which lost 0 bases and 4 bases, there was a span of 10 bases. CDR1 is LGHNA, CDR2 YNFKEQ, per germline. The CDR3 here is CASSQDQGGYNEQFF. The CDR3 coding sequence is TGTGCCAGCAGCCAAGATCAGGGGGGGTACAATGAGCAGTTCTTC.

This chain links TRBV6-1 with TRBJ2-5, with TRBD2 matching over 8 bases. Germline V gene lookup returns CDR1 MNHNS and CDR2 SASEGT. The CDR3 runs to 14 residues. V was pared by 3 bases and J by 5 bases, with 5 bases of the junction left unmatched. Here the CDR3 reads CASSDRGGWETQYF. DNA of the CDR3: TGTGCCAGCAGTGACCGGGGGGGCTGGGAGACCCAGTACTTC.

CDR3 bases: TGTGCCAGAAGCTTGGACTGGACAACTTCCCCCTACGAGCAGTACTTC. Protein sequence: CARSLDWTTSPYEQYF. This sequence joins TRBV5-3 and TRBJ2-7; tentatively, D is TRBD1 (5 bases). TRBV5-3 falls under the ORF class, with uncertain function. V was shortened by 0 bases and J by 2 bases, with 15 bases between the two germline ends. The CDR3 contains 16 residues.

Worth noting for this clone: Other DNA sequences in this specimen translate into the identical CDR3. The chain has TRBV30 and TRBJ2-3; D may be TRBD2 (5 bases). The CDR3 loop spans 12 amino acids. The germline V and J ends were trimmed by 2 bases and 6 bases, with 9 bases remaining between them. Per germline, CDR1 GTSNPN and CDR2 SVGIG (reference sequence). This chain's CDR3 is CAWSPPGDTQYF. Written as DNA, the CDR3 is TGTGCCTGGAGTCCCCCGGGGGATACGCAGTATTTT. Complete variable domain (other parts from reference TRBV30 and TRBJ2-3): SQTIHQWPATLVQPVGSPLSLECTVEGTSNPNLYWYRQAAGRGLQLLFYSVGIGQISSEVPQNLSASRPQDRQFILSSKKLLLSDSGFYLCAWSPPGDTQYFGPGTRLTVL.

The CDR3 nucleotides are TGTGCCAGCAGCTTAGGGGTCGGGGGGTACAATGAGCAGTTCTTC. Residues: CASSLGVGGYNEQFF. The chain couples TRBV7-9 to TRBJ2-1, with 7 bases lining up with TRBD2. This CDR3 spans 15 amino acids. The germline V gene has CDR1 SEHNR and CDR2 FQNEAQ (reference sequence). J gave up 4 bases and V 1 base, and 4 bases lay outside the gene matches.

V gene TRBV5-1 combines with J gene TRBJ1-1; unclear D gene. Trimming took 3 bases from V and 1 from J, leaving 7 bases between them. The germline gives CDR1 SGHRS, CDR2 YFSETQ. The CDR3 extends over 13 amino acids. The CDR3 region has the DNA TGCGCCAGCAGCTCTCAGCCGAACACTGAAGCTTTCTTT. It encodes CASSSQPNTEAFF.